The 27 T cell receptor beta chains in this list originate from one sample, sequenced in a study of T cell responses to AZD1222 COVID-19 vaccine. The table came from immunoSEQ multiplex PCR; TCRdb's copy has only in-frame clones and leaves some out. The sample shows about 110,000 clones, approximately 90% of them seen only once. This material consisted of peripheral blood, taken 28 days after the second AZD1222 dose. These receptors were collected from an adult who received the AZD1222 COVID-19 vaccine.

The chain's CDR3 is CASRLPGSGELFF. In DNA, the CDR3 is TGTGCCAGCAGACTACCGGGGAGCGGGGAGCTGTTTTTT. The chain has TRBV6-5 and TRBJ2-2; perhaps TRBD2 as D (5 bases). The CDR3 runs 13 residues. Looked up from germline, CDR1 is MNHEY and CDR2 is SVGAGI. V was shortened by 6 bases and J by 7 bases, with 12 bases between the two germline ends.

The table lists this clone with a few counts. The CDR3: CASSRMGQGNTEAFF. The DNA of the CDR3 is TGTGCCAGCAGCCGAATGGGACAGGGAAACACTGAAGCTTTCTTT. The chain recombines TRBV5-4 with TRBJ1-1; TRBD1 matches at 9 bases. With 4 bases clipped from V and 2 bases from J, the junction kept 6 bases outside the gene matches. From germline, CDR1 is SGHNT and CDR2 YYREEE (reference sequence). CDR3 length: 15 amino acids.

The CDR3 loop reads CASSFGDNSGNTIYF. Here the CDR3 DNA reads TGCGCCAGCAGCTTTGGGGACAACTCTGGAAACACCATATATTTT. The chain combines TRBV5-1 with TRBJ1-3, with D perhaps TRBD1 (6 bases). This CDR3 comprises 15 residues. Germline V gene lookup returns CDR1 SGHRS and CDR2 YFSETQ. Trimming stripped 2 bases from V and 0 bases from J, with 9 bases between.

The chain carries TRBV6-5 and TRBJ1-2, with a tentative D call TRBD1 (6 bases). V was cut by 6 bases and J by 2 bases, with 10 bases left in between. From germline, CDR1 is MNHEY and CDR2 SVGAGI. This CDR3 has 13 residues. The CDR3 nucleotides read TGTGCCAGCAGGCACAGGGACAACTATGGCTACACCTTC. Protein product: CASRHRDNYGYTF.

The rearrangement uses TRBV6-5 and TRBJ2-3; the match to TRBD1 covers 7 bases. V was clipped by 4 bases and J by 7 bases; unmatched bases: 8. CDR1 is MNHEY, CDR2 SVGAGI, per germline. The CDR3 is 14 amino acids. CDR3 DNA sequence: TGTGCCAGCAGTTCAGGACAGGCGCGGAATACGCAGTATTTT. This sequence encodes CASSSGQARNTQYF.

The V call is TRBV19, the J call TRBJ1-5, with D perhaps TRBD1 (5 bases). This CDR3 spans 13 amino acids. Germline CDR1 and CDR2: LNHDA and SQIVND (reference sequence). V lost 0 bases and J lost 11, with 11 bases in between. The CDR3 region is CASSIDRWGAQHF. CDR3 coding DNA: TGTGCCAGTAGTATAGATCGATGGGGGGCCCAGCATTTT.

The chain recombines TRBV9 with TRBJ1-5; TRBD1 might be the D (6 bases). This CDR3 region has 15 residues. Germline-derived CDR1 and CDR2 are SGDLS and YYNGEE. Trimming pared 2 bases from V and 5 bases from J, leaving 14 bases between. CDR3 region: CASSVGPQGDQPQHF. In DNA form, the CDR3 reads TGTGCCAGCAGCGTGGGCCCACAGGGAGATCAGCCCCAGCATTTT. The variable domain in full, completed from reference TRBV9 and TRBJ1-5, reads DSGVTQTPKHLITATGQRVTLRCSPRSGDLSVYWYQQSLDQGLQFLIQYYNGEERAKGNILERFSAQQFPDLHSELNLSSLELGDSALYFCASSVGPQGDQPQHFGDGTRLSIL.

The chain employs TRBV10-3 and TRBJ1-2; D uncertain. The germline gives CDR1 ENHRY, CDR2 SYGVKD. The V end lost 3 bases, the J end lost 4 bases, and 12 bases lay between the germline ends. The CDR3 extends over 14 amino acids. The CDR3 DNA follows: TGTGCCATCAGTGACGGAGCCATGTCCTATGGCTACACCTTC. The encoded protein is CAISDGAMSYGYTF.

The V gene is TRBV18, the J gene TRBJ2-7, with TRBD2 as a possible D gene (6 bases). The length of the CDR3 is 16 residues. Trimming shortened V by 4 bases and J by 1 base, and 17 bases separated the two germline ends. CDR1 is KGHSH and CDR2 is LQKENI in the germline V gene. CDR3 protein: CASSRSDGGGSYEQYF. The CDR3 nucleotides are TGTGCCAGCTCACGATCGGACGGGGGTGGATCCTACGAGCAGTACTTC.

The rearrangement uses TRBV27 and TRBJ2-1, with 11 bases that match TRBD2. Trimming removed 2 bases from V and 4 bases from J; junction bases left unmatched: 4. CDR3 size: 16 residues. Germline V gene lookup returns CDR1 MNHEY and CDR2 SMNVEV (reference sequence). Written as DNA, the CDR3 is TGTGCCAGCAGTTTAACGGCTAGCGGGGGGTACAATGAGCAGTTCTTC. As protein: CASSLTASGGYNEQFF.

The chain uses TRBV18 and TRBJ1-1, with D perhaps TRBD1 (5 bases). The CDR3 covers 13 residues. V was trimmed by 6 bases and J by 6 bases, leaving 14 bases between them. Per the germline V gene, CDR1 is KGHSH and CDR2 is LQKENI. The CDR3 loop is CASSGRGMAEAFF. Here the CDR3 DNA reads TGTGCCAGCTCCGGGAGGGGTATGGCTGAAGCTTTCTTT.

J is TRBJ1-2 and V is TRBV19; D not certain. The V gene's germline CDR1 is LNHDA and CDR2 SQIVND (reference sequence). Trimming cost V 6 bases and J 0 bases, with 8 bases left between them. The CDR3 runs 13 residues. The CDR3 loop is CASSPGANYGYTF. CDR3 sequence (DNA): TGTGCCAGTAGCCCCGGGGCTAACTATGGCTACACCTTC.

The chain employs TRBV10-3 and TRBJ1-1; 7 bases line up with TRBD1. The V and J ends lost 4 bases and 3 bases, in that order; junction bases with no gene match: 5. The CDR3 runs 14 residues. Per the germline V gene, CDR1 is ENHRY and CDR2 is SYGVKD. The DNA of the CDR3 is TGTGCCATCAGTGTTCAGGGGGTTGACACTGAAGCTTTCTTT. This encodes CAISVQGVDTEAFF.

The V call is TRBV11-3, the J call TRBJ1-5, with 8 bases lining up with TRBD1. Germline V gene sequence: CDR1 SGHNT, CDR2 YENEEA. The V and J ends lost 6 bases and 6 bases, in that order; junction bases with no gene match: 7. The CDR3 consists of 14 residues. CDR3 nucleotide sequence: TGTGCCAGCAGTTTGACAGGGGACAGTCAGCCCCAGCATTTT. Encoded protein: CASSLTGDSQPQHF.

The chain has TRBV7-9 and TRBJ1-2; D unclear. With 6 bases removed from V and 7 bases from J, the gap between germline ends came to 21 bases. The CDR3 totals 15 residues. Germline V gives CDR1 SEHNR, CDR2 FQNEAQ (reference sequence). CDR3: CASRIHGELSAGYTF. CDR3 DNA: TGTGCCAGCAGGATACACGGTGAACTCTCGGCTGGCTACACCTTC.

This rearrangement joins TRBV30 to TRBJ1-5; TRBD1 is a possible D gene (6 bases). The CDR3 has 13 amino acids. The V end was cut by 0 bases, the J end by 5 bases, with 8 bases between. Germline CDR1 and CDR2: GTSNPN and SVGIG (reference sequence). CDR3 loop: CAWSVGGHQPQHF. The DNA of the CDR3 is TGTGCCTGGAGTGTAGGGGGACATCAGCCCCAGCATTTT. The full variable domain, rest sourced from reference TRBV30 and TRBJ1-5, is SQTIHQWPATLVQPVGSPLSLECTVEGTSNPNLYWYRQAAGRGLQLLFYSVGIGQISSEVPQNLSASRPQDRQFILSSKKLLLSDSGFYLCAWSVGGHQPQHFGDGTRLSIL.

Notes on this clone: At one end, the junction sequence differs from germline, possibly due to a read error. The chain is built from TRBV7-7 and TRBJ2-3; TRBD2 is a possible D gene (6 bases). Germline V gene data show CDR1 as SSHAT and CDR2 as FNYEAQ (reference sequence). The CDR3 totals 14 residues. CDR3 nucleotide sequence: TGTGCTAGCAGCTTTTCTAGCGTTGGAGATACGCAGTATTTT. This sequence encodes CASSFSSVGDTQYF.

V usage is TRBV12-3 or TRBV12-4 and J usage is TRBJ1-5; D gene unclear. The CDR3 runs to 12 residues. The ends were cut back, 2 bases at V and 4 bases at J, with 3 bases in the middle. This chain's CDR3 is CASSLKNQPQHF. The DNA for the CDR3 is TGTGCCAGCAGTTTAAAAAATCAGCCCCAGCATTTT.

The gene calls are TRBV6-5 and TRBJ2-5, with D unresolved. The CDR3 covers 12 residues. Germline-derived CDR1 and CDR2 are MNHEY and SVGAGI. V was shortened by 5 bases and J by 2 bases, with 6 bases between the two germline ends. Here the CDR3 DNA reads TGTGCCAGCAGTAATCGGCAAGAGACCCAGTACTTC. Translating gives CASSNRQETQYF.

This chain connects TRBV27 to TRBJ1-5; D gene uncertain. V was cut by 3 bases and J by 0 bases, with 3 bases left in between. The CDR3 sequence is 13 residues long. Germline V lookup: CDR1 MNHEY, CDR2 SMNVEV (reference sequence). The CDR3 loop is CASSFYSNQPQHF. The DNA for the CDR3 is TGTGCCAGCAGTTTTTATAGCAATCAGCCCCAGCATTTT.

The chain uses TRBV3-1 (or the pseudogene TRBV3-2) and TRBJ1-6; no firm D call. Germline V gene data show CDR1 as LGHDT and CDR2 as YNNKEL (reference sequence). V was cut by 3 bases and J by 14 bases, with 14 bases left in between. The CDR3 is made up of 13 amino acids. DNA for the CDR3: TGTGCCAGCAGCCACGGACGGGAGAGGACCCTCCACTTT. It yields the protein CASSHGRERTLHF.

The chain joins TRBV5-4 to TRBJ1-4, with D unclear. Germline CDR1 reads SGHNT; CDR2 reads YYREEE (reference sequence). Trimming shortened V by 0 bases and J by 8 bases, and 14 bases separated the two germline ends. There are 15 residues in the CDR3. The CDR3 DNA sequence: TGTGCCAGCAGCTTGGGGAGGACCATCAACGAAAAACTGTTTTTT. Translating gives CASSLGRTINEKLFF.

This sequence joins TRBV30 and TRBJ1-2; TRBD1 is a possible D gene (6 bases). The germline V and J ends were trimmed by 5 bases and 4 bases, with 14 bases remaining between them. This CDR3 has 13 amino acids. Germline-derived CDR1 and CDR2 are GTSNPN and SVGIG (reference sequence). CDR3 amino acids: CAWYRVVGYGYTF. The CDR3 DNA reads TGTGCCTGGTACAGGGTGGTAGGCTATGGCTACACCTTC.

The gene calls are TRBV5-6 and TRBJ2-2; the D call may be TRBD1 or TRBD2 (5 bases each). Trimming stripped 6 bases from V and 6 bases from J, with 21 bases between. Germline CDR1 SGHDT, CDR2 YYEEEE. The CDR3 has 16 amino acids. Here the CDR3 reads CASTLKEGWLAGELFF. CDR3 nucleotides: TGTGCCAGCACTTTAAAAGAGGGGTGGTTGGCCGGGGAGCTGTTTTTT.

The J gene is TRBJ2-3, the V gene TRBV25-1; unclear D gene. Germline V gene sequence: CDR1 MGHDK, CDR2 SYGVNS. The CDR3 length is 15 residues. The V end was cut by 2 bases, the J end by 6 bases, with 15 bases between. The DNA of the CDR3 is TGTGCCAGCAGTGAACTAGACAAGACCTCCGATACGCAGTATTTT. Its translation: CASSELDKTSDTQYF.

This chain uses TRBV30 with TRBJ2-1, with D uncertain. V was cut by 4 bases and J by 1 base, with 11 bases left in between. The CDR3 loop spans 14 amino acids. The germline V gene has CDR1 GTSNPN and CDR2 SVGIG (reference sequence). The CDR3 loop is CAWTALMSYNEQFF. CDR3 bases: TGTGCCTGGACGGCGCTGATGTCCTACAATGAGCAGTTCTTC.

The chain uses TRBV4-3 and TRBJ2-1; no reliable D call. Germline V gene lookup returns CDR1 LGHNA and CDR2 YSLEER. CDR3 size: 13 residues. The germline V and J ends were trimmed by 2 bases and 4 bases, with 6 bases remaining between them. The CDR3: CASSQRVYNEQFF. The CDR3 nucleotides are TGCGCCAGCAGCCAACGAGTATACAATGAGCAGTTCTTC.